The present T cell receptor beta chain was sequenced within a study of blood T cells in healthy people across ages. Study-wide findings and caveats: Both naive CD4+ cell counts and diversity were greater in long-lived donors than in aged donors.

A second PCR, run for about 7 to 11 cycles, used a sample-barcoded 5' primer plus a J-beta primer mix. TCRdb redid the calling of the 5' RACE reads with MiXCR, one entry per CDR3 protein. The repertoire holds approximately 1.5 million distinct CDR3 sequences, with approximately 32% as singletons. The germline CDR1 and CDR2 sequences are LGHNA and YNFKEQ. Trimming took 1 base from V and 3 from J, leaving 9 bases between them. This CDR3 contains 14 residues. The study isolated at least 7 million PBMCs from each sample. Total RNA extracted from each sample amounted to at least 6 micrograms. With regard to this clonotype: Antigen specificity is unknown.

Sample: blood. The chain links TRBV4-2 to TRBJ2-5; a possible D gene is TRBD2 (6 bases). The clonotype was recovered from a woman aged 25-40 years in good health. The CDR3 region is CASSQGGAEETQYF. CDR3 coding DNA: TGTGCCAGCAGCCAAGGCGGGGCAGAAGAGACCCAGTACTTC.